This paragraph reports one T cell receptor (beta chain). Its antigen is unknown. Trimming took 5 bases from V and 6 from J, leaving 21 bases between them. The CDR3 is 16 amino acids. Germline-derived CDR1 and CDR2 are PRHDT and FYEKMQ (reference sequence). The sample comes from a study of cytomegalovirus exposure and HLA in healthy donors. Amplification used 60 Vbeta primers and 13 Jbeta primers. Sequencing was performed with immunoSEQ multiplex PCR; in TCRdb, only in-frame clones are kept and a portion is missing. This table has a few hundred thousand clones, about 80% appearing once. Participants comprised healthy donors of bone marrow. Whole-study results and caveats: Later work associated over 15,000 TCR beta sequences with HLA alleles at 0.05 false discovery rate. Most of the TCR beta V segments (in an earlier analysis) were productive either about 87% or about 30% of the time. Cytomegalovirus association was assigned to 150 to 200 TCR beta chains.

This sequence was found in a girl aged 2-10 years in good health and CMV-seronegative. The chain uses TRBV13 and TRBJ2-3, with a possible D match to TRBD2 (6 bases). The sequencing input was PBMCs. As DNA, the CDR3 is TGTGCCAGCAGCCAAGGGTGGGGGGAGCAGAGGGATACGCAGTATTTT. This encodes CASSQGWGEQRDTQYF. The full variable domain, rest sourced from reference TRBV13 and TRBJ2-3, is AAGVIQSPRHLIKEKRETATLKCYPIPRHDTVYWYQQGPGQDPQFLISFYEKMQSDKGSIPDRFSAQQFSDYHSELNMSSLELGDSALYFCASSQGWGEQRDTQYFGPGTRLTVL.